The 27 T cell receptor beta chains below all came from one sample that was sequenced in a study of cytomegalovirus exposure and HLA in healthy donors. Primers included in the PCR were 60 Vbeta and 13 Jbeta primers. Using immunoSEQ multiplex PCR, the repertoire was profiled, and TCRdb retains in-frame clones only, with some absent. The sample lists roughly 100,000 clones; about 9.4% were seen once. The specimen sequenced was PBMCs. These TCRs come from a middle-aged man in good health and CMV-seropositive.

This clone appeared a few times. This sequence joins TRBV4-2 and TRBJ2-7; D perhaps matches TRBD2 (7 bases). CDR1 LGHNA and CDR2 YNFKEQ come from the germline V gene. The CDR3 consists of 15 residues. V was pared by 1 base and J by 6 bases, with 16 bases between. In DNA, the CDR3 is TGTGCCAGCAGCCAAGTGGGAGGGGGAGCGGCCGAGCAGTACTTC. This gives the protein CASSQVGGGAAEQYF.

Worth noting for this clone: A read error may produce the germline difference seen at one junction end. CDR3 amino acids: CASSLTSLAGQETQYF. The CDR3 nucleotides are TGTGCTAGCAGCTTAACCTCGCTAGCGGGTCAAGAGACCCAGTACTTC. V gene TRBV7-7 combines with J gene TRBJ2-5; TRBD2 aligns across 8 bases. The CDR3 loop spans 16 amino acids. Per the germline V gene, CDR1 is SSHAT and CDR2 is FNYEAQ (reference sequence).

This clone was counted only a few times. V gene TRBV9 combines with J gene TRBJ1-2; 7 nucleotides agree with TRBD1. CDR3 length: 15 amino acids. The J segment lost 0 bases and the V segment lost 0 bases, leaving 2 bases of the junction unmatched. Germline V gene lookup returns CDR1 SGDLS and CDR2 YYNGEE. Written as DNA, the CDR3 is TGTGCCAGCAGCGTAGTCCAGGGGGCTAACTATGGCTACACCTTC. Protein product: CASSVVQGANYGYTF. The full variable domain, rest sourced from reference TRBV9 and TRBJ1-2, is DSGVTQTPKHLITATGQRVTLRCSPRSGDLSVYWYQQSLDQGLQFLIQYYNGEERAKGNILERFSAQQFPDLHSELNLSSLELGDSALYFCASSVVQGANYGYTFGSGTRLTVV.

There are a few counts of this clone. The chain carries TRBV11-2 and TRBJ2-7; 10 bases agree with TRBD1. V lost 5 bases to trimming and J lost 3 bases; unmatched junction nucleotides: 4. Germline assignment: CDR1 SGHAT and CDR2 FQNNGV. This CDR3 has 14 residues. The DNA of the CDR3 is TGTGCCAGCAGCCCCCGGGACAGGGGCTACGAGCAGTACTTC. Encoded protein: CASSPRDRGYEQYF.

The V gene is TRBV7-9, the J gene TRBJ1-4; TRBD1 agrees at 10 bases. From germline, CDR1 is SEHNR and CDR2 FQNEAQ (reference sequence). Trimming cost V 5 bases and J 3 bases; bases outside gene matches: 6. The CDR3 runs to 16 residues. The CDR3 DNA sequence: TGTGCCAGCAGCCTAGGGACAGGGGTGGCTAATGAAAAACTGTTTTTT. Translated, it gives CASSLGTGVANEKLFF.

A few counts support this clone. V is TRBV6-4 and J is TRBJ2-2; TRBD2 is a possible D gene (5 bases). CDR3 size: 14 residues. The V gene lost 3 bases and the J gene lost 5 bases, with 10 bases spanning the gap. Germline assignment: CDR1 MRHNA and CDR2 SNTAGT. In DNA, the CDR3 is TGTGCCAGCAGTGATGAGCGGACGACCGGGGAGCTGTTTTTT. Encoded protein: CASSDERTTGELFF.

V usage is TRBV18 and J usage is TRBJ2-2; 7 nucleotides align to TRBD2. Germline CDR1 reads KGHSH; CDR2 reads LQKENI. The CDR3 sequence is 16 residues long. The ends lost 3 bases at V and 0 bases at J; junction bases unmatched: 4. CDR3 amino acids: CASSPGTTANTGELFF. The CDR3 DNA is TGTGCCAGCTCACCCGGGACTACCGCGAACACCGGGGAGCTGTTTTTT.

The sample holds a few counts of this clone. This chain uses TRBV10-1 with TRBJ2-6, with a weak D call TRBD2 (5 bases). The CDR3 loop spans 15 amino acids. V lost 2 bases to trimming and J lost 4 bases, with 9 bases between them. From germline, CDR1 is WNHNN and CDR2 SYGVQD (reference sequence). The CDR3 reads CASSEGAAGANVLTF. Written as DNA, the CDR3 is TGCGCCAGCAGTGAGGGAGCGGCCGGGGCCAACGTCCTGACTTTC.

This clone showed up just a few times. The chain couples TRBV4-1 to TRBJ2-5, with TRBD2 matching 10 bases. The CDR3 sequence is 17 residues long. Per germline, CDR1 MGHRA and CDR2 YSYEKL. The junction had 15 bases not matched to a gene; V was cut back by 4 bases and J by 7 bases. CDR3 nucleotides: TGCGCCAGCAGCCCGACGTGGAGCGGGAGGGCCGTGGCGACCCAGTACTTC. Encoded protein: CASSPTWSGRAVATQYF.

This CDR3 reads CASSFSGGGAGELFF. For the CDR3, the DNA is TGTGCCAGCAGTTTTAGCGGGGGTGGGGCCGGGGAGCTGTTTTTT. The chain uses TRBV11-2 and TRBJ2-2; 9 bases line up with TRBD2. The V segment lost 6 bases and the J segment 6 bases; nucleotides outside the gene matches: 8. The CDR3 runs to 15 residues. Germline V lookup: CDR1 SGHAT, CDR2 FQNNGV.

This clone turned up a few times. This chain uses TRBV6-6 with TRBJ2-1; TRBD2 matches 14 bases. V dropped 5 bases and J dropped 3; count of bases not matched to a gene: 0. This CDR3 has 15 amino acids. Germline lookup yields CDR1 MNHNY and CDR2 SVGAGI (reference sequence). The CDR3 protein is CASSGTSGSYNEQFF. CDR3 nucleotides: TGTGCCAGCAGTGGGACTAGCGGGAGCTACAATGAGCAGTTCTTC.

The V call is TRBV7-2, the J call TRBJ2-3; TRBD1 aligns across 7 bases. Germline loops: CDR1 SGHTA, CDR2 FQGNSA. This CDR3 spans 16 amino acids. V lost 1 base to trimming and J lost 3 bases; unmatched junction nucleotides: 7. The CDR3 DNA is TGTGCCAGCAGCTTAGATACAGGGGCTAGAACAGATACGCAGTATTTT. Translated, it gives CASSLDTGARTDTQYF.

A single count supports this clone. This probably arose from a read error, given a far larger clone one base away. V gene TRBV9 combines with J gene TRBJ2-3, with TRBD2 matching 10 bases. Germline V gene data show CDR1 as SGDLS and CDR2 as YYNGEE. Unmatched junction bases numbered 2, after V lost 5 bases and J lost 2 bases. This CDR3 contains 14 residues. The CDR3 DNA follows: TGTGCCAGCAGTACTAGCGGGACCACAGATACGCAGTATTTT. Protein sequence: CASSTSGTTDTQYF.

In this sample, this clone turned up a few times. CDR3 in amino acids: CASSLSLGQETQYF. The CDR3 nucleotides are TGTGCCAGCAGCTTATCGCTCGGCCAAGAGACCCAGTACTTC. The J gene is TRBJ2-5, the V gene TRBV7-9; D is unclear. This CDR3 is 14 amino acids long. V was clipped by 2 bases and J by 1 base, with 8 bases between them. Germline CDR1 SEHNR, CDR2 FQNEAQ (reference sequence).

This clone appeared a few times. The chain recombines TRBV5-3 with TRBJ2-3; D is possibly TRBD1 (5 bases). TRBV5-3 has ORF status, its function being uncertain. The CDR3 is 15 amino acids. V lost 3 bases and J lost 0, with 11 bases in between. The CDR3 DNA reads TGTGCCAGAAGCTCTCACAGGTCTAGCACAGATACGCAGTATTTT. This translates into CARSSHRSSTDTQYF.

V is TRBV11-2 and J is TRBJ2-3; the match to TRBD2 covers 7 bases. This CDR3 contains 17 residues. V shed 2 bases and J 2 bases; nucleotides not matched to a gene: 10. CDR1 and CDR2 (germline): SGHAT, FQNNGV. CDR3 sequence: CASSLRRWEGNTDTQYF. The CDR3 DNA reads TGTGCCAGCAGCTTAAGGAGGTGGGAGGGGAACACAGATACGCAGTATTTT.

This clone occurred a few times. The CDR3 DNA reads as TGTGCCAGCAGTCCGGAAAGGGGTGAAAAACTGTTTTTT. Its translation is CASSPERGEKLFF. V usage is TRBV6-1 and J usage is TRBJ1-4; maybe TRBD1 (5 bases). The germline CDR1 and CDR2 sequences are MNHNS and SASEGT. The CDR3 contains 13 residues. V shed 5 bases and J shed 7 bases, with 11 bases lying between them.

This clone was counted a few times. The genes are TRBV19 and TRBJ2-1; TRBD2 is a possible D gene (5 bases). From germline, CDR1 is LNHDA and CDR2 SQIVND (reference sequence). Trimming shortened V by 7 bases and J by 2 bases, and 9 bases separated the two germline ends. This CDR3 contains 13 residues. The CDR3 here is CASKEEAYNEQFF. The CDR3 nucleotides read TGTGCCAGTAAGGAGGAGGCCTACAATGAGCAGTTCTTC.

The gene calls are TRBV14 and TRBJ2-3; no reliable D call. CDR1 is SGHDN, CDR2 FVKESK, per germline. The V end lost 2 bases, the J end lost 0 bases, and 9 bases lay between the germline ends. The CDR3 is 15 residues long. DNA for the CDR3: TGTGCCAGCAGCCAATACTTACCTAGCACAGATACGCAGTATTTT. Its translation: CASSQYLPSTDTQYF.

This chain links TRBV15 with TRBJ2-5; D gene ambiguous. The V gene lost 1 base and the J gene lost 1 base, with 7 bases spanning the gap. The CDR3 sequence is 14 residues long. Germline-derived CDR1 and CDR2 are LNHNV and YYDKDF (reference sequence). The CDR3 region is CATSRGASQETQYF. DNA of the CDR3: TGTGCCACCAGCAGAGGGGCTTCCCAAGAGACCCAGTACTTC.

In its sample, this clone was seen a few times. The same CDR3 also results from other DNA sequences found in this sample. V gene TRBV11-2 combines with J gene TRBJ2-1, with 13 bases lining up with TRBD2. The germline CDR1 and CDR2 sequences are SGHAT and FQNNGV. The CDR3 sequence is 16 residues long. With 5 bases clipped from V and 7 bases from J, the junction kept 8 bases outside the gene matches. The CDR3 sequence is CASSPPGLAGRNEQFF. Here the CDR3 DNA reads TGTGCCAGCAGCCCGCCGGGACTAGCGGGAAGAAATGAGCAGTTCTTC. Full variable domain (remainder filled in from reference TRBV11-2 and TRBJ2-1): EAGVAQSPRYKIIEKRQSVAFWCNPISGHATLYWYQQILGQGPKLLIQFQNNGVVDDSQLPKDRFSAERLKGVDSTLKIQPAKLEDSAVYLCASSPPGLAGRNEQFFGPGTRLTVL.

The chain combines TRBV4-1 with TRBJ2-5; tentative D call: TRBD2 (5 bases). The J call may be in error: the DNA end matches TRBJ2-7 better. The CDR3 runs to 15 residues. Germline CDR1 MGHRA, CDR2 YSYEKL. The CDR3 coding sequence is TGCGCCAGCAGCCAAGATGAAAGCGGTTTTTACGAGCAGTACTTC. Amino acids: CASSQDESGFYEQYF.

The CDR3 region has the DNA TGTGCCAGCAGCTTCGGGGACAGGGCGCGGGGGCAGCCCCAGCATTTT. It encodes CASSFGDRARGQPQHF. The rearrangement links TRBV7-8 to TRBJ1-5; TRBD1 agrees at 9 bases. Germline assignment: CDR1 SGHVS and CDR2 FQNEAQ. The length of the CDR3 is 16 residues. The J segment lost 7 bases and the V segment lost 3 bases, leaving 10 bases of the junction unmatched.

This clone was recorded a few times. V usage is TRBV15 and J usage is TRBJ1-5; D not resolved. V dropped 3 bases and J dropped 2 bases, with 11 bases sitting between them. The CDR3 has 15 residues. From germline, CDR1 is LNHNV and CDR2 YYDKDF (reference sequence). The CDR3 nucleotides are TGTGCCACCAGCAGGGTACCAGGTGGCAATCAGCCCCAGCATTTT. As protein: CATSRVPGGNQPQHF.

The chain employs TRBV5-1 and TRBJ2-4; weak D call: TRBD2 (6 bases). From germline, CDR1 is SGHRS and CDR2 YFSETQ. The CDR3 is made up of 15 amino acids. Trimming cost V 4 bases and J 7 bases, with 18 bases left between them. DNA for the CDR3: TGCGCCAGCAGCCAGACAGCGCCGGGGGTCAACATTCAGTACTTC. As protein: CASSQTAPGVNIQYF. The full variable domain, completed using reference TRBV5-1 and TRBJ2-4, is KAGVTQTPRYLIKTRGQQVTLSCSPISGHRSVSWYQQTPGQGLQFLFEYFSETQRNKGNFPGRFSGRQFSNSRSEMNVSTLELGDSALYLCASSQTAPGVNIQYFGAGTRLSVL.

With regard to this clone: The germline gene is not matched at one end of the junction; a read error may be the cause. This chain joins TRBV13 and TRBJ1-1; 8 nucleotides line up with TRBD1. Germline CDR1 is PRHDT and CDR2 is FYEKMQ (reference sequence). This CDR3 comprises 12 residues. The CDR3 sequence is CASSLGQGEAFF. The CDR3 DNA is TGTGCCAGCAGCCTAGGACAGGGTGAAGCTTTCTTT.

V usage is TRBV10-3 and J usage is TRBJ2-1; possibly TRBD2 for D (6 bases). CDR3 length: 14 amino acids. Looked up from germline, CDR1 is ENHRY and CDR2 is SYGVKD. Trimming cost V 6 bases and J 5 bases, with 14 bases left between them. CDR3 coding DNA: TGTGCCATCAGGGGCGGGGAGCTCAACAATGAGCAGTTCTTC. Translation: CAIRGGELNNEQFF.